One sample yielded the 20 T cell receptor beta chains listed below, sequenced in a study of cytomegalovirus exposure and HLA in healthy donors. The PCR ran on 60 Vbeta and 13 Jbeta primers. Produced via immunoSEQ multiplex PCR; TCRdb's table is partial and in-frame only. The data show tens of thousands of clones, 55% to 70% seen once. Source material: PBMCs. Every receptor here comes from a woman between 35 and 50 years old in good health and CMV-seropositive.

The chain uses TRBV4-2 and TRBJ1-3; TRBD1 might be the D (6 bases). The germline V gene has CDR1 LGHNA and CDR2 YNFKEQ. The CDR3 totals 16 residues. Trimming took 1 base from V and 8 from J, leaving 18 bases between them. The CDR3 reads CASSQALGTSRDTIYF. CDR3 DNA sequence: TGTGCCAGCAGCCAAGCCCTCGGGACAAGCAGGGACACCATATATTTT.

The V gene is TRBV27, the J gene TRBJ1-2, with D uncertain. V was clipped by 2 bases and J by 1 base, with 17 bases between them. The CDR3 extends over 17 amino acids. Germline CDR1 and CDR2: MNHEY and SMNVEV (reference sequence). The CDR3 loop is CASSLRGGAHFNYGYTF. The CDR3 region has the DNA TGTGCCAGCAGTTTACGGGGAGGAGCCCACTTTAACTATGGCTACACCTTC.

DNA of the CDR3: TGTGCCAGCAGTTCACGACAGGGAGGTAGCAATCAGCCCCAGCATTTT. Its protein product is CASSSRQGGSNQPQHF. The V gene is TRBV28, the J gene TRBJ1-5; 7 nucleotides match TRBD1. V lost 4 bases and J lost 0; bases outside the gene matches: 6. Germline V gives CDR1 MDHEN, CDR2 SYDVKM. This CDR3 contains 16 residues.

This chain links TRBV4-3 with TRBJ1-2; D uncertain. V lost 0 bases to trimming and J lost 0 bases, with 8 bases between them. The CDR3 sequence is 15 residues long. Per germline, CDR1 LGHNA and CDR2 YSLEER. CDR3 nucleotide sequence: TGCGCCAGCAGCCAAGAGGCAGTCCCTAACTATGGCTACACCTTC. Translated: CASSQEAVPNYGYTF.

This clone was found once. This chain links TRBV4-2 with TRBJ1-2; TRBD1 matches at 8 bases. The length of the CDR3 is 20 residues. Losses at the gene ends were 2 bases for V and 2 bases for J; bases not matched to a gene: 19. The germline V gene encodes CDR1 LGHNA and CDR2 YNFKEQ. Here the CDR3 reads CASSQSLWGIRDRNNYGYTF. CDR3 nucleotides: TGTGCCAGCAGCCAATCCTTATGGGGGATCCGGGACAGGAACAACTATGGCTACACCTTC.

This clone was recorded a few times. This chain uses TRBV6-1 with TRBJ1-2, with a tentative D call TRBD1 (5 bases). Trimming stripped 7 bases from V and 6 bases from J, with 18 bases between. CDR3 size: 14 residues. Germline-derived CDR1 and CDR2 are MNHNS and SASEGT. Written as DNA, the CDR3 is TGTGCCAGCAAATCCCAGGGAAGGAAAGATGGCTACACCTTC. Translated, it gives CASKSQGRKDGYTF.

The chain carries TRBV10-3 and TRBJ2-7; TRBD2 is a possible D gene (6 bases). Trimming stripped 7 bases from V and 5 bases from J, with 15 bases between. Germline V gene sequence: CDR1 ENHRY, CDR2 SYGVKD. The CDR3 is 13 amino acids. The CDR3 spells CAITSTSSHEQYF. For the CDR3, the DNA is TGTGCCATCACCTCGACTAGTTCCCACGAGCAGTACTTC.

This clone was counted a single time. V and J are TRBV5-1 and TRBJ2-1, with 10 bases identical to TRBD2. V lost 7 bases and J lost 6; bases outside the gene matches: 10. Germline V gives CDR1 SGHRS, CDR2 YFSETQ. This CDR3 contains 15 residues. DNA of the CDR3: TGCGCCAGCGGACAAGCGGGACTAGCGTCCAATGAGCAGTTCTTC. It yields the protein CASGQAGLASNEQFF.

This clone was detected only once. In DNA form, the CDR3 reads TGTGCCAGCACCCCCGCCCCGGGTTCGTCGGGCTACACCTTC. The encoded protein is CASTPAPGSSGYTF. J is TRBJ1-2 and V is TRBV28; D remains ambiguous. In germline, CDR1 is MDHEN, CDR2 SYDVKM. Trimming shortened V by 7 bases and J by 8 bases, and 20 bases separated the two germline ends. CDR3 length equals 14 residues.

The V gene is TRBV5-6, the J gene TRBJ2-3, with TRBD2 as a possible D gene (5 bases). The CDR3 contains 13 residues. Trimming left V 4 bases short and J 2 bases short, with 8 bases between. CDR1 and CDR2 from the germline V gene are SGHDT and YYEEEE. In DNA, the CDR3 is TGTGCCAGCAGCCCCCGGGACACAGATACGCAGTATTTT. This codes for CASSPRDTDTQYF.

This clone showed up just a few times. The rearrangement uses TRBV25-1 and TRBJ2-2; the match to TRBD1 covers 9 bases. J was trimmed by 5 bases and V by 5 bases; bases with no gene match: 6. The CDR3 has 15 amino acids. The germline CDR1 and CDR2 sequences are MGHDK and SYGVNS. CDR3 protein: CASSHPGTGTGELFF. CDR3 DNA sequence: TGTGCCAGCAGTCACCCCGGGACAGGGACCGGGGAGCTGTTTTTT.

V is TRBV18 and J is TRBJ1-4, with 7 nucleotides matching TRBD1. The J segment lost 6 bases and the V segment lost 3 bases, leaving 1 base of the junction unmatched. Per germline, CDR1 KGHSH and CDR2 LQKENI. This CDR3 region has 13 residues. Here the CDR3 reads CASSPGTDEKLFF. The CDR3 bases are TGTGCCAGCTCACCCGGGACAGATGAAAAACTGTTTTTT.

The rearrangement uses TRBV7-2 and TRBJ1-1; no clear D gene. The V end was cut by 5 bases, the J end by 4 bases, with 11 bases between. The CDR3 totals 13 residues. Germline CDR1 is SGHTA and CDR2 is FQGNSA. The chain's CDR3 is CASSPVRFTEAFF. In DNA, the CDR3 is TGTGCCAGCAGCCCAGTGAGGTTCACTGAAGCTTTCTTT.

V gene TRBV11-2 combines with J gene TRBJ2-2, with D unresolved. Per the germline V gene, CDR1 is SGHAT and CDR2 is FQNNGV. The CDR3 runs to 13 residues. The germline V and J ends were trimmed by 5 bases and 4 bases, with 8 bases remaining between them. The CDR3 sequence is CASSPEVTGELFF. CDR3 DNA: TGTGCCAGCAGCCCAGAGGTCACCGGGGAGCTGTTTTTT.

This clone was counted only a few times. V and J are TRBV14 and TRBJ2-7, with TRBD2 identical over 10 bases. J gave up 13 bases and V 4 bases, and 10 bases lay outside the gene matches. The CDR3 loop spans 13 amino acids. The germline gives CDR1 SGHDN, CDR2 FVKESK. The CDR3 bases are TGTGCCAGCAGCCCTAGGACTAGCGGAGGGCGATACTTC. It translates to CASSPRTSGGRYF.

This clone was detected once. This rearrangement joins TRBV28 to TRBJ1-6; no firm D call. V gave up 3 bases and J gave up 11 bases, with 14 bases separating them. The CDR3 totals 14 residues. Germline-derived CDR1 and CDR2 are MDHEN and SYDVKM. DNA for the CDR3: TGTGCCAGCAGTTTGGCCGGGAATCCCACACCCCTCCACTTT. Amino acids: CASSLAGNPTPLHF.

This CDR3 is CASSEDRGAGYGYTF. In DNA, the CDR3 is TGTGCCAGCAGTGAAGATCGGGGGGCGGGGTATGGCTACACCTTC. The chain has TRBV6-1 and TRBJ1-2; D might be TRBD1 (6 bases). The CDR3 is 15 amino acids. CDR1 MNHNS and CDR2 SASEGT come from the germline V gene. Trimming removed 1 base at V and 5 bases at J, with 14 bases between.

V is TRBV5-8 and J is TRBJ2-1, with 7 bases matching TRBD2. CDR1 is SGHTS and CDR2 is YDEGEE in the germline V gene. The CDR3 sequence is 14 residues long. The trim removed 2 bases at V and 6 bases at J, leaving 5 bases unmatched. The CDR3 DNA sequence: TGTGCCAGCAGCTTTCGGCGGGAGTCCAATGAGCAGTTCTTC. This translates into CASSFRRESNEQFF.

The chain employs TRBV6-5 and TRBJ1-5; D remains ambiguous. Trimming took off 2 bases at V and 2 bases at J, with 7 bases between the two ends. Germline V gives CDR1 MNHEY, CDR2 SVGAGI. The CDR3 totals 14 residues. The CDR3 spells CASSYLRGNQPQHF. The CDR3 DNA follows: TGTGCCAGCAGTTACCTGCGGGGCAATCAGCCCCAGCATTTT.

The rearrangement uses TRBV7-8 and TRBJ2-1, with TRBD2 matching over 13 bases. The germline CDR1 and CDR2 sequences are SGHVS and FQNEAQ. V shed 3 bases, J shed 4 bases, and the junction held 6 bases outside the gene matches. The CDR3 is 17 residues long. In DNA, the CDR3 is TGTGCCAGCAGCTTCGGCCTACTAGCGGGAGGGTACAATGAGCAGTTCTTC. Translation: CASSFGLLAGGYNEQFF.